This TCR beta chain was retrieved from a study of T cell changes during pregnancy in multiple sclerosis. Generated by immunoSEQ multiplex PCR, the TCRdb table keeps only in-frame clones and is missing some. The sample lists about 110,000 clones, around 90% seen once, with approximately 1.4% in the top ten. The CDR3 runs 20 residues. Germline trimming cut 2 bases from V and 4 bases from J; bases unmatched to any gene: 17. In germline, CDR1 is GTSNPN, CDR2 SVGIG (reference sequence). The V call is TRBV30, the J call TRBJ2-1, with 13 bases that match TRBD2. The TCR comes from a female donor with multiple sclerosis, enrolled in a pregnancy study. The sequencing here drew on peripheral blood, taken in the third trimester of pregnancy. The CDR3 here is CAWSPRTSGSLIRIYNEQFF. In DNA form, the CDR3 reads TGTGCCTGGAGTCCAAGGACTAGCGGGAGCCTAATCCGTATATACAATGAGCAGTTCTTC.